The T cell receptor (beta chain) described here comes from a study of T-cell reconstitution after alpha-beta-depleted transplantation in children. As it was prepared, the TCRbeta library received unique molecular identifiers. One entry per CDR3 protein results from TCRdb running MiXCR on the PCR reads. The profile shows some 70,000 distinct CDR3 sequences, about 6.7% of them singletons. Trimming removed 5 bases from V and 5 bases from J; junction bases left unmatched: 14. In germline, CDR1 is MDHEN, CDR2 SYDVKM. The CDR3 length is 19 residues. This clonotype was counted many times. The clonotype originates from a human donor who donated a stem cell graft to a child with acute lymphoblastic leukemia. The sequenced sample was PBMCs from the stem cell graft donor, obtained from the stem cell graft. V is TRBV28 and J is TRBJ2-1; 14 nucleotides match TRBD2. CDR3 amino acids: CASSLGGLAGAFSNNEQFF. In DNA form, the CDR3 reads TGTGCCAGCAGTCTCGGGGGACTAGCGGGAGCCTTCTCTAACAATGAGCAGTTCTTC.